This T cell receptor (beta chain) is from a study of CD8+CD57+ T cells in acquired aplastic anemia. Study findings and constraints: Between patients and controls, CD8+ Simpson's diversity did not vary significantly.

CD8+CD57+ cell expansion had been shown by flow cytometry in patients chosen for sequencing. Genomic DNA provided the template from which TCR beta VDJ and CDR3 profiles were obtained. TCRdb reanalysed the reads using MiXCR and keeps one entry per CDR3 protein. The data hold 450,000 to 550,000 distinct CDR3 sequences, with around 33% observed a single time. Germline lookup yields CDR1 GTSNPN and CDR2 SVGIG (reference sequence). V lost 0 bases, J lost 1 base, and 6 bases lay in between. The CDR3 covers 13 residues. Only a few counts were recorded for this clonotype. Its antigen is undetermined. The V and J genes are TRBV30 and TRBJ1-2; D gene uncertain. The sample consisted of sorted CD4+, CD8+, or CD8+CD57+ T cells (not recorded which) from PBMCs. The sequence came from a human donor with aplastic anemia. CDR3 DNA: TGTGCCTGGAGTGTACAAAATAACTATGGCTACACCTTC. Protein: CAWSVQNNYGYTF. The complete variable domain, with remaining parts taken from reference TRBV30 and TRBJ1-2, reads SQTIHQWPATLVQPVGSPLSLECTVEGTSNPNLYWYRQAAGRGLQLLFYSVGIGQISSEVPQNLSASRPQDRQFILSSKKLLLSDSGFYLCAWSVQNNYGYTFGSGTRLTVV.